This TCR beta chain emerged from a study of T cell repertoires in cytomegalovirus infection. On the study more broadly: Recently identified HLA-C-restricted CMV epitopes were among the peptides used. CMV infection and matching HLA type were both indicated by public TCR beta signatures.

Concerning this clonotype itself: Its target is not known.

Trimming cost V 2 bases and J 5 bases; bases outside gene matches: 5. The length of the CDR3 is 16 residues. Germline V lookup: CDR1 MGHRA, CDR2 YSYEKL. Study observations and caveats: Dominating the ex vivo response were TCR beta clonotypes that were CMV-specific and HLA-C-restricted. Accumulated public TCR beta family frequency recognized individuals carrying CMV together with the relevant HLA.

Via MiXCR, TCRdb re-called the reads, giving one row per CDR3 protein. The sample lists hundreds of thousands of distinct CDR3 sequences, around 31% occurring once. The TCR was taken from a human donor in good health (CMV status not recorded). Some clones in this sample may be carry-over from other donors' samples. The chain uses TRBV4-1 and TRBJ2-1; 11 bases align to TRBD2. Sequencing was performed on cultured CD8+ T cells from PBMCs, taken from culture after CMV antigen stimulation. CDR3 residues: CASSQLTSGDHNEQFF. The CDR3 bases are TGCGCCAGCAGCCAATTGACTAGCGGGGACCACAATGAGCAGTTCTTC.